The sequence of this T cell receptor beta chain was determined in a study of PD-1 blockade in classical Hodgkin lymphoma. Study as a whole: Patients in the cohort were put on intravenous nivolumab, 3 mg/kg every 2 weeks.

Each of the patients experienced relapse following autologous stem cell transplantation, and their brentuximab vedotin exposure differed. Germline V gene sequence: CDR1 KGHSH, CDR2 LQKENI. The CDR3 is 13 amino acids. After removal of 6 bases from V and 3 bases from J, the junction contained 4 bases not matched to a gene. Assay: immunoSEQ multiplex PCR; the TCRdb copy retains only in-frame clones and omits some. The table shows roughly 55,000 clones, with 81% occurring only once. This chain links TRBV18 with TRBJ1-2, with 7 bases aligning to TRBD1. The material sequenced was peripheral blood mononuclear cells (PBMCs), taken at baseline. The sequence came from a human donor with classical Hodgkin lymphoma. CDR3: CASSRQGYYGYTF. The DNA for the CDR3 is TGTGCCAGCTCGCGACAGGGCTACTATGGCTACACCTTC.